The 28 T cell receptor beta chains reported below all come from one sample, sequenced in a study of regulatory T cells in long-lasting Graves disease. In building TCR beta libraries, iRepertoire HTBI primers were used together with Arm-PCR of CDR3 regions. TCRdb reprocessed the multiplex PCR reads with MiXCR, giving one entry per CDR3 protein. The sample has around 450,000 distinct CDR3 sequences; around 15% are singletons. The sample's time point: newly diagnosed GD, antithyroid drugs for less than 3 months. TCR sequences were obtained from RNA taken from PBMCs. The sample was also reused in another study, on T cells in Graves' hyperthyroidism and ophthalmopathy.

Sequencing used peripheral blood mononuclear cells (PBMCs), obtained at new diagnosis, from a patient treated with antithyroid drugs. Receptor source: a man aged 35-49 years with Graves disease.

Many counts were recorded for this clonotype. The chain carries TRBV24-1 and TRBJ2-1; D uncertain. The CDR3 loop spans 16 amino acids. CDR1 KGHDR and CDR2 SFDVKD come from the germline V gene. V was shortened by 3 bases and J by 0 bases, with 11 bases between the two germline ends. This CDR3 is CATSDDDPSSYNEQFF. In DNA, the CDR3 is TGTGCCACCAGTGATGATGACCCGAGCTCCTACAATGAGCAGTTCTTC.

This clonotype was detected many times. The chain combines TRBV12-3 or TRBV12-4 with TRBJ2-1; 10 nucleotides agree with TRBD2. The junction had 5 bases not matched to a gene; V was cut back by 8 bases and J by 4 bases. The CDR3 has 14 amino acids. The CDR3 nucleotides read TGTGCCAGCCGAAGCGGGAGGGGGTACAATGAGCAGTTCTTC. Translation gives CASRSGRGYNEQFF.

This clonotype occurred many times. This chain links TRBV5-1 with TRBJ2-3; 11 bases agree with TRBD1. The CDR3 is made up of 15 amino acids. V lost 4 bases, J lost 5 bases, and 6 bases stayed unmatched. Germline CDR1 reads SGHRS; CDR2 reads YFSETQ. This CDR3 is CASSGTGGRRDTQYF. The CDR3 nucleotides read TGCGCCAGCAGCGGGACAGGGGGTAGGAGAGATACGCAGTATTTT.

The CDR3 bases are TGTGCCAGTAGTACCCGGCATATGGGTGAGCAGTTCTTC. Translating it yields CASSTRHMGEQFF. This chain links TRBV19 with TRBJ2-1; no reliable D call. The CDR3 is made up of 13 amino acids. CDR1 and CDR2 from the germline V gene are LNHDA and SQIVND (reference sequence). The V end was cut by 4 bases, the J end by 9 bases, with 13 bases between.

This clonotype was seen more than once but under ten times. V and J are TRBV20-1 and TRBJ1-1; D is unclear. The CDR3 runs to 14 residues. Trimming shortened V by 3 bases and J by 9 bases, and 20 bases separated the two germline ends. CDR1 and CDR2 from the germline V gene are DFQATT and SNEGSKA (reference sequence). CDR3: CSASRSGAWSKAFF. The CDR3 bases are TGCAGTGCTAGCCGATCAGGAGCGTGGAGTAAAGCTTTCTTT.

This chain links TRBV28 with TRBJ2-5; 10 nucleotides match TRBD2. Losses at the gene ends were 0 bases for V and 3 bases for J; bases not matched to a gene: 1. The CDR3 length is 15 residues. Looked up from germline, CDR1 is MDHEN and CDR2 is SYDVKM. The CDR3 loop is CASSLWLAGEETQYF. The CDR3 nucleotides read TGTGCCAGCAGTTTATGGCTAGCGGGAGAAGAGACCCAGTACTTC.

This clonotype was detected ten times or more. The rearrangement uses TRBV9 and TRBJ2-1, with 9 bases lining up with TRBD2. In germline, CDR1 is SGDLS, CDR2 YYNGEE. This CDR3 region has 16 residues. V lost 0 bases, J lost 7 bases, and 8 bases stayed unmatched. The CDR3 here is CASSVGGASGKNEQFF. CDR3 sequence (DNA): TGTGCCAGCAGCGTAGGAGGGGCTAGCGGGAAGAATGAGCAGTTCTTC.

This clonotype was counted at least ten times. The rearrangement uses TRBV12-3 or TRBV12-4 and TRBJ2-2; 8 bases agree with TRBD2. This CDR3 region has 17 residues. The V and J ends lost 2 bases and 4 bases, in that order; junction bases with no gene match: 9. Here the CDR3 DNA reads TGTGCCAGCAGTTTAAGGCTAGCGGGTCCCGGCACCGGGGAGCTGTTTTTT. Translated, it gives CASSLRLAGPGTGELFF.

This clonotype was seen many times. J is TRBJ2-1 and V is TRBV24-1; weak D call: TRBD1 (6 bases). Germline V CDR1 and CDR2: KGHDR, SFDVKD. V was cut by 5 bases and J by 4 bases, with 20 bases left in between. The CDR3 length is 17 residues. CDR3 nucleotide sequence: TGTGCCACCAGTGTCTCTCCCGTCCGGGACACATACAATGAGCAGTTCTTC. Translated: CATSVSPVRDTYNEQFF.

This clonotype was detected a few times. The V gene is TRBV30, the J gene TRBJ1-4; 8 bases align to TRBD1. CDR1 and CDR2 (germline): GTSNPN, SVGIG (reference sequence). After removal of 1 base from V and 5 bases from J, the junction contained 6 bases not matched to a gene. The CDR3 covers 15 residues. The CDR3 reads CAWSDPGTGNEKLFF. The CDR3 coding sequence is TGTGCCTGGAGTGACCCCGGGACAGGAAATGAAAAACTGTTTTTT.

The chain recombines TRBV19 with TRBJ2-7, with a weak D call TRBD1 (6 bases). Germline lookup yields CDR1 LNHDA and CDR2 SQIVND (reference sequence). V was cut by 7 bases and J by 7 bases, with 20 bases left in between. The CDR3 has 14 amino acids. The CDR3, as DNA: TGTGCCAGTACTCCCCGACACACAGGGCGGGAGCAGTACTTC. Residues: CASTPRHTGREQYF.

Concerning this clonotype itself: One end of the junction is discordant with germline, which a read error may explain. This CDR3 is CAGSLGLRSVTDTQYF. Written as DNA, the CDR3 is TGTGCCGGCAGCTTGGGTTTGCGATCAGTCACAGATACGCAGTATTTT. V usage is TRBV11-2 and J usage is TRBJ2-3; D call uncertain. Germline V gene lookup returns CDR1 SGHAT and CDR2 FQNNGV. The CDR3 runs to 16 residues.

The V and J genes are TRBV4-2 and TRBJ2-3; maybe TRBD2 (6 bases). V was clipped by 2 bases and J by 0 bases, with 18 bases between them. CDR3 length equals 18 residues. Germline V gene sequence: CDR1 LGHNA, CDR2 YNFKEQ. CDR3 amino acids: CASSQIIRTTLSTDTQYF. Here the CDR3 DNA reads TGTGCCAGCAGCCAAATTATCAGGACTACCCTTAGCACAGATACGCAGTATTTT.

This chain uses TRBV4-1 with TRBJ2-7; 12 bases match TRBD1. V gave up 4 bases and J gave up 2 bases; unmatched junction bases: 3. The CDR3 loop spans 15 amino acids. The V gene's germline CDR1 is MGHRA and CDR2 YSYEKL. Written as DNA, the CDR3 is TGCGCCAGCAGCCCCAGGGACAGGGGGCCCTACGAGCAGTACTTC. Its translation is CASSPRDRGPYEQYF.

This clonotype was seen repeatedly, ten times or more. The chain links TRBV6-1 to TRBJ2-7; 13 bases line up with TRBD2. This CDR3 has 16 residues. V lost 6 bases and J lost 2; bases outside the gene matches: 7. CDR1 is MNHNS and CDR2 is SASEGT in the germline V gene. The chain's CDR3 is CASRNGLAGAPYEQYF. The CDR3 nucleotides read TGTGCCAGCAGGAACGGACTAGCGGGAGCCCCCTACGAGCAGTACTTC.

The table lists this clonotype with many counts. V is TRBV10-3 and J is TRBJ2-3; perhaps D is TRBD1 or TRBD2 (5 bases each). This CDR3 spans 15 amino acids. Germline loops: CDR1 ENHRY, CDR2 SYGVKD. The V gene lost 2 bases and the J gene lost 7 bases, with 16 bases spanning the gap. CDR3 coding DNA: TGTGCCATCAGTGAGACGGACCGGGACCCCAATACGCAGTATTTT. The encoded protein is CAISETDRDPNTQYF.

This clonotype was seen ten or more times. The chain carries TRBV20-1 and TRBJ2-1; 12 nucleotides align to TRBD2. This CDR3 contains 15 residues. Germline loops: CDR1 DFQATT, CDR2 SNEGSKA (reference sequence). The J segment lost 9 bases and the V segment lost 5 bases, leaving 11 bases of the junction unmatched. The CDR3 spells CSALKGLAGGPEQFF. The CDR3 nucleotides read TGCAGTGCTCTTAAGGGTCTAGCGGGAGGGCCTGAGCAGTTCTTC.

The V call is TRBV20-1, the J call TRBJ2-2, with 9 bases fitting TRBD2. The CDR3 contains 16 residues. Germline loops: CDR1 DFQATT, CDR2 SNEGSKA (reference sequence). V gave up 0 bases and J gave up 5 bases; unmatched junction bases: 7. The CDR3 region is CSARDIAGDRTGELFF. CDR3 in DNA: TGCAGTGCTAGAGATATAGCGGGAGATCGGACCGGGGAGCTGTTTTTT.

This clonotype was seen only a few times. The germline gene is not matched at one end of the junction; a read error may be the cause. V gene TRBV4-1 combines with J gene TRBJ2-6, with 9 nucleotides matching TRBD1. Per the germline V gene, CDR1 is MGHRA and CDR2 is YSYEKL. This CDR3 region has 15 residues. The CDR3 sequence: CASSKDRGSANVLTF. The CDR3 DNA sequence: TGCGCCAGCAGCAAAGACAGGGGGTCGGCCAACGTCCTGACTTTC.

V gene TRBV3-1 combines with J gene TRBJ1-2; TRBD1 matches 12 bases. V lost 4 bases to trimming and J lost 8 bases; unmatched junction nucleotides: 11. Germline lookup yields CDR1 LGHDT and CDR2 YNNKEL (reference sequence). The CDR3 is 16 residues long. The CDR3 here is CASSRWDRGPNRGYTF. The CDR3 nucleotides read TGTGCCAGCAGCCGTTGGGACAGGGGGCCAAATCGGGGCTACACCTTC.

This clonotype has a count of ten or more. Written as DNA, the CDR3 is TGTGCCAGCAGCCCCGGTCGCAGGGGCCGCAGCAATCAGCCCCAGCATTTT. Translated, it gives CASSPGRRGRSNQPQHF. The chain carries TRBV7-8 and TRBJ1-5, with a tentative D call TRBD1 (6 bases). Germline V gives CDR1 SGHVS, CDR2 FQNEAQ. This CDR3 has 17 amino acids. Trimming took 5 bases from V and 1 from J, leaving 18 bases between them. The whole variable domain, remainder taken from reference TRBV7-8 and TRBJ1-5, is GAGVSQSPRYKVAKRGQDVALRCDPISGHVSLFWYQQALGQGPEFLTYFQNEAQLDKSGLPSDRFFAERPEGSVSTLKIQRTQQEDSAVYLCASSPGRRGRSNQPQHFGDGTRLSIL.

This clonotype was detected only a few times. The CDR3 protein is CASSVGGVGSTDTQYF. Here the CDR3 DNA reads TGTGCCAGCAGCGTAGGTGGCGTGGGGAGCACAGATACGCAGTATTTT. The gene calls are TRBV9 and TRBJ2-3; no reliable D call. The CDR3 is made up of 16 amino acids. CDR1 is SGDLS and CDR2 is YYNGEE in the germline V gene. With 0 bases removed from V and 0 bases from J, the gap between germline ends came to 11 bases.

On this clonotype itself: A much larger clone lies one base from this, so it may be a read error. This chain connects TRBV12-3 or TRBV12-4 to TRBJ2-2, with 11 bases lining up with TRBD1. The CDR3 is 19 amino acids. The junction had 15 bases not matched to a gene; V was cut back by 6 bases and J by 3 bases. CDR3 coding DNA: TGTGCCAGCAGGACGACTTGGGACAGGGGGTTCGGAGACACCGGGGAGCTGTTTTTT. Its translation: CASRTTWDRGFGDTGELFF.

The chain carries TRBV5-1 and TRBJ2-5, with D possibly matching TRBD2 (6 bases). The CDR3 totals 13 residues. V was trimmed by 4 bases and J by 5 bases, leaving 12 bases between them. Germline V CDR1 and CDR2: SGHRS, YFSETQ. CDR3 DNA: TGCGCCAGCAGCCCTGCGGGGCCCGAGACCCAGTACTTC. Residues: CASSPAGPETQYF. Variable domain in full (rest from reference TRBV5-1 and TRBJ2-5): KAGVTQTPRYLIKTRGQQVTLSCSPISGHRSVSWYQQTPGQGLQFLFEYFSETQRNKGNFPGRFSGRQFSNSRSEMNVSTLELGDSALYLCASSPAGPETQYFGPGTRLLVL.

This clonotype appeared a single time. A much bigger clone sits one base away, suggesting this may be a read error. V gene TRBV2 combines with J gene TRBJ1-4; 8 nucleotides line up with TRBD1. The CDR3 is 13 amino acids. CDR1 SNHLY and CDR2 FYNNEI come from the germline V gene. CDR3 nucleotide sequence: TGTGCCAGCAGGGACAGGGCTTATGAAAAACTGTCTTTT. This translates into CASRDRAYEKLSF. The whole variable domain, remainder taken from reference TRBV2 and TRBJ1-4, is EPEVTQTPSHQVTQMGQEVILRCVPISNHLYFYWYRQILGQKVEFLVSFYNNEISEKSEIFDDQFSVERPDGSNFTLKIRSTKLEDSAMYFCASRDRAYEKLSFGSGTQLSVL.

This clonotype was recorded at least ten times. The rearrangement uses TRBV28 and TRBJ1-1; the D gene is possibly TRBD1 (5 bases). The CDR3 sequence is 13 residues long. Per the germline V gene, CDR1 is MDHEN and CDR2 is SYDVKM. V was shortened by 1 base and J by 5 bases, with 8 bases between the two germline ends. CDR3 loop: CASSLLGGTEAFF. The CDR3 DNA sequence: TGTGCCAGCAGTTTATTGGGGGGAACTGAAGCTTTCTTT.

The sample holds many counts of this clonotype. J is TRBJ2-1 and V is TRBV28; D assignment may be TRBD1 or TRBD2 (6 bases each). Germline CDR1 is MDHEN and CDR2 is SYDVKM. The CDR3 covers 14 residues. The V gene lost 7 bases and the J gene lost 6 bases, with 16 bases spanning the gap. The CDR3 DNA reads TGTGCCAGCAACAGGGCGGGATTCTTCAATGAGCAGTTCTTC. Amino acid sequence: CASNRAGFFNEQFF.

This clonotype was counted many times. V is TRBV12-3 or TRBV12-4 and J is TRBJ1-1, with D hard to call. The V end lost 2 bases, the J end lost 1 base, and 11 bases lay between the germline ends. The CDR3 is made up of 15 amino acids. As DNA, the CDR3 is TGTGCCAGCAGTTTAAGGGTAAGAGGGAACACTGAAGCTTTCTTT. As protein: CASSLRVRGNTEAFF.